The rows below give T cell receptor beta chains drawn from one sample of a study of blood T cell repertoires in COVID-19. The table came from immunoSEQ multiplex PCR; TCRdb's copy has only in-frame clones and leaves some out. The sample records 100,000 to 150,000 clones, roughly 85% being singletons. Source material: peripheral blood. Source of these receptors: a woman older than 75 with acute or convalescent COVID-19. CDR3s include the opening cysteine and the closing phenylalanine or tryptophan. The D gene is left open where the match is weak. Expanded clones get a size class; other rows say once, few or many, or leave the size out.

NA	TRBJ1-1	TRBV18	NA	TGTGCCAGCTCACTATCTGCTGAAGCTTTCTTT	CASSLSAEAFF
NA	TRBJ2-5	TRBV3-1/TRBV3-2	NA	TGTGCCAGCAGCCCTAGAGTAGGAGAGACCCAGTACTTC	CASSPRVGETQYF
NA	TRBJ1-1	TRBV2	NA	TGTGCCAGCAAATTACAGGGTACTGAAGCTTTCTTT	CASKLQGTEAFF
NA	TRBJ1-1	TRBV7-2	TRBD1	TGTGCCAGCAGCTTCAAGGGGGCGGTTCAAGCTTTCTTT	CASSFKGAVQAFF
NA	TRBJ2-1	TRBV5-1	NA	TGCGCCAGCAGGCGGCCGTCGGGCTCCTACAATGAGCAGTTCTTC	CASRRPSGSYNEQFF
NA	TRBJ1-4	TRBV19	NA	TGTGCCAGTAAGGCGACAAGCCCTAATGAAAAACTGTTTTTT	CASKATSPNEKLFF
NA	TRBJ1-5	TRBV27	TRBD1	TGTGCCAGCAGTTTAAGGGGTTCGGGACAGGGCCTCTATAGCAATCAGCCCCAGCATTTT	CASSLRGSGQGLYSNQPQHF
NA	TRBJ1-2	TRBV14	TRBD1	TGTGCCAGCAGCCAAGACCCCGGACAGGGCAGCTATGGCTACACCTTC	CASSQDPGQGSYGYTF
NA	TRBJ2-7	TRBV7-2	NA	TGTGCCAGCAGCTTAGAGAGGGTGTCCTACGAGCAGTACTTC	CASSLERVSYEQYF
NA	TRBJ1-2	TRBV3-1/TRBV3-2	NA	TGTGCCAGCAGCCAACGGGACAAGAACTATGGCTACACCTTC	CASSQRDKNYGYTF
NA	TRBJ1-1	TRBV6-1	NA	TGTGCCAGCAGTGATATCGGGGGAACCCGGAAAGCTTTCTTT	CASSDIGGTRKAFF
NA	TRBJ1-3	TRBV3-1/TRBV3-2	NA	TGTGCCAGCAGCCTCGTGGCCTCTGGAAACACCATATATTTT	CASSLVASGNTIYF
NA	TRBJ2-3	TRBV10-3	TRBD1	TGTGCCACCTCACCGACAGGGGGAAAGACAGATACGCAGTATTTT	CATSPTGGKTDTQYF
NA	TRBJ1-5	TRBV2	NA	TGTGCCAGCGGAGGCAACAATCAGCCCCAGCATTTT	CASGGNNQPQHF
once	TRBJ2-5	TRBV7-9	TRBD2	TGTGCCAGCAGCTTCTCCGGGACTAGAAGAGAGACCCAGTACTTC	CASSFSGTRRETQYF
once	TRBJ1-2	TRBV10-3	NA	TGTGCCATCAGTGAGTCGAACGTCGGACAAAGAGTCTATGGCTACACCTTC	CAISESNVGQRVYGYTF
NA	TRBJ1-6	TRBV18	NA	TGTGCCAGCTCACCAATGGACAGACGATTCCCCCTCCACTTT	CASSPMDRRFPLHF
NA	TRBJ1-5	TRBV6-5	NA	TGTGCCAGCTCGCCCCGGAATCAGCCCCAGCATTTT	CASSPRNQPQHF
NA	TRBJ1-3	TRBV9	NA	TGTGCCAGCAAGGCAGACAGCTTGGGAAACACCATATATTTT	CASKADSLGNTIYF
NA	TRBJ2-2	TRBV9	TRBD1	TGTGCCAGCAGCGTGTTATCTGGGGGACAGGGATCCGGGGAGCTGTTTTTT	CASSVLSGGQGSGELFF
NA	TRBJ2-3	TRBV25-1	NA	TGTGCCAGCAGTGAACCAGGGTTCGGCACAGATACGCAGTATTTT	CASSEPGFGTDTQYF
NA	TRBJ2-7	TRBV25-1	TRBD1	TGTGCCAGCAGTAGGGGGGGACAGGGAGGGAACGAGCAGTACTTC	CASSRGGQGGNEQYF
NA	TRBJ1-1	TRBV7-8	NA	TGTGCCAGCAGCCGACTCACTGAAGCTTTCTTT	CASSRLTEAFF
NA	TRBJ2-1	TRBV18	NA	TGTGCCAGCTCACCGCAGACAGAAACCTACAATGAGCAGTTCTTC	CASSPQTETYNEQFF
NA	TRBJ2-3	TRBV20-1	TRBD2	TGCAGTGCTGTAACTCGGACTAGCGGGGTTTTT	CSAVTRTSGVF
NA	TRBJ2-2	TRBV11-2	NA	TGTGCCAGCAGCTTACAGGGCGCGAACACCGGGGAGCTGTTTTTT	CASSLQGANTGELFF
NA	TRBJ1-2	TRBV6-5	TRBD1	TGTGCCAGCAGGCAGGACAGGTTTGGTGGCTACACCTTC	CASRQDRFGGYTF
NA	TRBJ1-1	TRBV11-2	NA	TGTGCCAGCAGCCCAGGACTTAACTCCGGTGAAGCTTTCTTT	CASSPGLNSGEAFF
NA	TRBJ1-1	TRBV6-6	TRBD1	TGTGCCAGCAGTTCTAGAACGACAGGGTTTGAAGCTTTCTTT	CASSSRTTGFEAFF
NA	TRBJ2-7	TRBV6-5	NA	TGTGCCAGCAGTTCAAACCAGAAGGGGCGACGGGACGAGCAGTACTTC	CASSSNQKGRRDEQYF
NA	TRBJ2-1	TRBV3-1/TRBV3-2	TRBD2	TGTGCCAGCAGCCAAGCTAGCGGGGGGGTTGAGCAGTTCTTC	CASSQASGGVEQFF
NA	TRBJ2-1	TRBV5-4	TRBD2	TGTGCCAGCAGCTTGAGGCGGGGGGGTTACAATGAGCAGTTCTTC	CASSLRRGGYNEQFF
NA	TRBJ1-3	TRBV18	TRBD1	TGTGCCAGCTCACCCGGGACAGTCGGAAACACCATATATTTT	CASSPGTVGNTIYF
NA	TRBJ1-6	TRBV7-9	TRBD1	TGTGCCATTCCACAGGGGTGGAATTCACCCCTCCACTTT	CAIPQGWNSPLHF
NA	TRBJ1-2	TRBV5-6	TRBD1	TGTGCCAGCAGCGGACAGGGTTTCGGGAATGGCTACACCTTC	CASSGQGFGNGYTF
NA	TRBJ2-3	TRBV2	TRBD2	TGTGCCAGCAGTTTTAGCGGGGGGGGAAGCACAGATACGCAGTATTTT	CASSFSGGGSTDTQYF
NA	TRBJ1-2	TRBV6-2/TRBV6-3	NA	TGTGCCAGCAGCGACAGGGGCTACACCTTC	CASSDRGYTF